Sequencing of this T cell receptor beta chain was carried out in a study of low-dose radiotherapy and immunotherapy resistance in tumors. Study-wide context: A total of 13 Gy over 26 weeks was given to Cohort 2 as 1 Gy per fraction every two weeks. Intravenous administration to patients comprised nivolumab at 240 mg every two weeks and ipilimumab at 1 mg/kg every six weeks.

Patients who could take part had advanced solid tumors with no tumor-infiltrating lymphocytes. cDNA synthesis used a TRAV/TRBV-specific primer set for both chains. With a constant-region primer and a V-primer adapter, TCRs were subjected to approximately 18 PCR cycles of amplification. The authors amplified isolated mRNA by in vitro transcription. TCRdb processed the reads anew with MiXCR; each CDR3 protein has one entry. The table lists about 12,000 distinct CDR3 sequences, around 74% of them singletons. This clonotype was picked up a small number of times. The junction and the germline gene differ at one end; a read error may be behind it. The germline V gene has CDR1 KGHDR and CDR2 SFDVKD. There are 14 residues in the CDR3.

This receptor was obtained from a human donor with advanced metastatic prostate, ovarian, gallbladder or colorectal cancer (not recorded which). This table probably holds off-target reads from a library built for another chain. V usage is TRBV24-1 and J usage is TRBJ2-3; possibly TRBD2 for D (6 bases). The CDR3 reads CVTSDGGLGGTQYF. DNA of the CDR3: TGTGTCACCAGTGATGGGGGACTCGGAGGTACGCAGTATTTT.